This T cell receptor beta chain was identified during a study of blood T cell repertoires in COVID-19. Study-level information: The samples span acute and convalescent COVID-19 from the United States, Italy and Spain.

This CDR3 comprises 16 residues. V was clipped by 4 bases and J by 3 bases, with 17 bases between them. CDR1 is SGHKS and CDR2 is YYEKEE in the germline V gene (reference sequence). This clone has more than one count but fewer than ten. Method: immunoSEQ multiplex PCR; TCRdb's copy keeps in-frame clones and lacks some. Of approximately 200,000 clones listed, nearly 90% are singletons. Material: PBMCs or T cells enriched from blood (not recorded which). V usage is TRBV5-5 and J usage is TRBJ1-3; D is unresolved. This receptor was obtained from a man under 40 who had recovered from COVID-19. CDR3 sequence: CASSEALGSLGNTIYF. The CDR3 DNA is TGTGCCAGCAGCGAAGCGTTAGGGAGCCTTGGAAACACCATATATTTT.